This record covers a single T cell receptor beta chain. This entry belongs to a study of blood T cells in healthy people across ages. The CDR3 is 15 residues long. V lost 6 bases and J lost 0, with 14 bases in between. Through a sample-barcoded 5' primer and a J-beta primer mix, a second PCR was run for 7 to 11 cycles. Every molecule of cDNA carried a tag from a template-switch adaptor with 12 random nucleotides. Every sample gave at least 3 million paired-end reads containing CDR3. A single record per CDR3 protein comes from TCRdb applying MiXCR to the 5' RACE reads. In the table there are fewer than 2,000,000 distinct CDR3 sequences, 30% to 40% of which are singletons.

The receptor was isolated from a human donor in good health. Sequenced: blood. This chain connects TRBV12-3 or TRBV12-4 to TRBJ1-1; the D gene is possibly TRBD1 (6 bases). The CDR3 spells CASSAVQGLNTEAFF. Written as DNA, the CDR3 is TGTGCCAGCAGCGCCGTACAGGGATTGAACACTGAAGCTTTCTTT.